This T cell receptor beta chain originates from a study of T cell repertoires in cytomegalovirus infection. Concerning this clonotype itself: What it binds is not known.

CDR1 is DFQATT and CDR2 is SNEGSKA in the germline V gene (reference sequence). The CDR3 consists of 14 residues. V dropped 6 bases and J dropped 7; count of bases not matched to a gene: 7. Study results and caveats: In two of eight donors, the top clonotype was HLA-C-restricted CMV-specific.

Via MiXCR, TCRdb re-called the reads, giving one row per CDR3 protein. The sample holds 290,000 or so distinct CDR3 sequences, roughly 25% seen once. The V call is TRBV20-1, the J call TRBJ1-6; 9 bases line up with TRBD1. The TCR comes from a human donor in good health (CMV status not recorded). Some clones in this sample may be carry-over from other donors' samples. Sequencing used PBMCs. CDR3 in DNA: TGCAGTGCCGGACAGGGGCATCCGAATTCACCCCTCCACTTT. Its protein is CSAGQGHPNSPLHF.